Detailed here is one T cell receptor beta chain. Its antigen is not identified. Germline V gives CDR1 MNHEY, CDR2 SMNVEV (reference sequence). This CDR3 is 13 amino acids long. Trimming took off 5 bases at V and 4 bases at J, with 11 bases between the two ends. These data come from a study of T cells in localized non-small cell lung cancer. Assay used: immunoSEQ multiplex PCR; TCRdb lists only in-frame clones, some missing. The sample carries about 59,000 clones, 80% to 95% recorded once. Overall study findings and caveats: The study found T cell clonality highest in uninvolved adjacent lung, above tumor. Of the top 100 tumor clones, median around 60 were in adjacent lung, approximately 28 among its top 100. Greater T cell density in blood accompanied longer overall survival.

The sequencing used peripheral blood, collected before any cancer treatment. The TCR comes from a man between 40 and 70 years old with stage I lung adenocarcinoma. The chain carries TRBV27 and TRBJ1-1; a weak D match, TRBD1 (5 bases). The CDR3 coding sequence is TGTGCCAGCAGTGTCGGGACTGTCACTGAAGCTTTCTTT. Residues: CASSVGTVTEAFF.